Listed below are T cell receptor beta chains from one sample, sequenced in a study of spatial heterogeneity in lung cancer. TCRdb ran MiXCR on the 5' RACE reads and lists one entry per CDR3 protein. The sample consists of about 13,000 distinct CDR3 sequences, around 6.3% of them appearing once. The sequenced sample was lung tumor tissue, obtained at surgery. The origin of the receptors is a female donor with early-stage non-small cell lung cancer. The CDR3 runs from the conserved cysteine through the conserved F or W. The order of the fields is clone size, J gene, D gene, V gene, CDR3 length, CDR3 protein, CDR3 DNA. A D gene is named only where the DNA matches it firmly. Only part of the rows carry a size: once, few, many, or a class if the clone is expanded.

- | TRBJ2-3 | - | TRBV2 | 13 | CASSVEQPDTQYF | TGTGCCAGCAGTGTGGAACAGCCCGATACGCAGTATTTT
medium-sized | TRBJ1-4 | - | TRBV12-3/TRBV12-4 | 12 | CASSLRGRKLFF | TGTGCCAGCAGTTTGAGGGGACGAAAACTGTTTTTT
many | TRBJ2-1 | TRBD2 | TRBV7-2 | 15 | CASSISGRTDNEQFF | TGTGCCAGCAGCATTAGCGGGAGGACCGACAATGAGCAGTTCTTC
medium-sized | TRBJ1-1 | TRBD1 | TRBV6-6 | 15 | CASSMGTGGNTEAFF | TGTGCCAGCAGTATGGGGACAGGGGGGAACACTGAAGCTTTCTTT
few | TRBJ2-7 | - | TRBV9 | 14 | CASSVDVGDDEQYF | TGTGCCAGCAGCGTAGATGTAGGGGACGACGAGCAGTACTTC
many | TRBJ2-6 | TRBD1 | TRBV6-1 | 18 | CASSEGTGINSGANVLTF | TGTGCCAGCAGTGAAGGGACAGGCATCAACTCTGGGGCCAACGTCCTGACTTTC
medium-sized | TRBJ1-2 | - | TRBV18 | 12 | CASSPGEYGYTF | TGTGCCAGCTCACCGGGAGAATATGGCTACACCTTC
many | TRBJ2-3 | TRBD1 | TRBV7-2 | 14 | CASSEQGAMDTQYF | TGTGCCAGCAGCGAACAGGGGGCGATGGATACGCAGTATTTT
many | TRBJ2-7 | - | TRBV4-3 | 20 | CASSQVIWSGRGFSLGEQYF | TGCGCCAGCAGCCAAGTCATCTGGTCGGGCAGGGGTTTTTCGTTGGGCGAGCAGTACTTC
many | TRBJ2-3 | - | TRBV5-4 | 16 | CASSSNQGEGTDTQYF | TGTGCCAGCAGCTCAAACCAGGGTGAGGGCACAGATACGCAGTATTTT
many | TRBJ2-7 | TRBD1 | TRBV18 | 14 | CASSPERTGGEQYF | TGTGCCAGCTCACCCGAACGGACAGGGGGCGAGCAGTACTTC
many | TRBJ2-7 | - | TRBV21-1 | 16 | CASRPSYGTGGHEQYF | TGTGCCAGCAGACCCAGCTACGGGACAGGGGGCCACGAGCAGTACTTC
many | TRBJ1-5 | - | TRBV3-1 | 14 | CASSRQGTRQPQHF | TGTGCCAGCAGCCGCCAGGGTACTCGACAGCCCCAGCATTTT
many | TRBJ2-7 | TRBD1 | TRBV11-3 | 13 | CASSRTGGHEQYF | TGTGCCAGCAGCCGGACAGGGGGCCACGAGCAGTACTTC
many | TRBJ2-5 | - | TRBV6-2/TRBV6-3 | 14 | CASSLRGRRETQYF | TGTGCCAGCAGTTTAAGGGGACGGCGAGAGACCCAGTACTTC
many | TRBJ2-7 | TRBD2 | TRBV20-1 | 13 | CSATSGRAREQYF | TGCAGTGCTACTAGCGGGAGGGCCCGCGAGCAGTACTTC
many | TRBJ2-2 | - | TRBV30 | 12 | CAWSLSAGELFF | TGTGCCTGGAGTCTGAGCGCCGGGGAGCTGTTTTTT
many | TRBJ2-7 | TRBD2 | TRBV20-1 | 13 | CSASLAGIREQYF | TGCAGTGCTAGCCTAGCGGGAATACGCGAGCAGTACTTC
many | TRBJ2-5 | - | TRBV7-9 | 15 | CASSLEVARTKTQYF | TGTGCCAGCAGCTTAGAAGTCGCCAGGACGAAGACCCAGTACTTC